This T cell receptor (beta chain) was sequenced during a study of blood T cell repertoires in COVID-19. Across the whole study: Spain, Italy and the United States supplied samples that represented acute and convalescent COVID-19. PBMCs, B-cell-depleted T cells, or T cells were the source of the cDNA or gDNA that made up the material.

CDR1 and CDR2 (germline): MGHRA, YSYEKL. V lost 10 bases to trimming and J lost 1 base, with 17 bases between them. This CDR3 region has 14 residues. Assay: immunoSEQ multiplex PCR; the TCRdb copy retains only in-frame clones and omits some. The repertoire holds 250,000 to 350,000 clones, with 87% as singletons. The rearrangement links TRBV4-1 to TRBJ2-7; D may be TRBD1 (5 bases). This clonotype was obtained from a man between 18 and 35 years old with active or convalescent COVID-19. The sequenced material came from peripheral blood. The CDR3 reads CAISRVAGSYEQYF. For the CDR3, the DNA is TGCGCCATTTCCCGGGTGGCAGGGTCCTACGAGCAGTACTTC.